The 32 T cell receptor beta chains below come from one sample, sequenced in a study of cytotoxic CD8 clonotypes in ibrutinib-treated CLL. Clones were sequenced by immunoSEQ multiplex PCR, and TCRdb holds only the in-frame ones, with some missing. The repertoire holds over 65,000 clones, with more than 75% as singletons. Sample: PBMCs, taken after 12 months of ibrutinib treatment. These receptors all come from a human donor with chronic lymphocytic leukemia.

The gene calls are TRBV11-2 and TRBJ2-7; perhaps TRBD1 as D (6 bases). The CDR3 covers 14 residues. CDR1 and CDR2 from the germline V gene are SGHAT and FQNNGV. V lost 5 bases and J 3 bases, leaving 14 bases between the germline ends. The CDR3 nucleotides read TGTGCCAGCAGCCTCGAGGACAGAGGCTACGAGCAGTACTTC. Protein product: CASSLEDRGYEQYF. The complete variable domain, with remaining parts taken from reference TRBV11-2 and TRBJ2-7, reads EAGVAQSPRYKIIEKRQSVAFWCNPISGHATLYWYQQILGQGPKLLIQFQNNGVVDDSQLPKDRFSAERLKGVDSTLKIQPAKLEDSAVYLCASSLEDRGYEQYFGPGTRLTVT.

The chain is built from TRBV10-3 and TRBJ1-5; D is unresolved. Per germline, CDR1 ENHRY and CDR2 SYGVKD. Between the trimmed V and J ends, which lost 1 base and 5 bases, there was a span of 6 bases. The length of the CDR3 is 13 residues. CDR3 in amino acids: CAISEYSDQPQHF. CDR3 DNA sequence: TGTGCCATCAGTGAGTACTCCGATCAGCCCCAGCATTTT.

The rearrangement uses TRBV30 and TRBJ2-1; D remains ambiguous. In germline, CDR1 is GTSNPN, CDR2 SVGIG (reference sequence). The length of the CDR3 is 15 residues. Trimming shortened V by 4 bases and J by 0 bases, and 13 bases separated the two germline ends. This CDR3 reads CAWTRATSSYNEQFF. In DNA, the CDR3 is TGTGCCTGGACCCGCGCGACAAGCTCCTACAATGAGCAGTTCTTC.

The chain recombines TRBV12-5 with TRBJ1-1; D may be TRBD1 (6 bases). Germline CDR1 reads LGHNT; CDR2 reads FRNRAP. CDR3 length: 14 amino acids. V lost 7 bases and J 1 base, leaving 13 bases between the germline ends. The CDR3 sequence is CASAHLDRNTEAFF. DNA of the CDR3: TGTGCTAGTGCCCACTTGGACAGGAACACTGAAGCTTTCTTT. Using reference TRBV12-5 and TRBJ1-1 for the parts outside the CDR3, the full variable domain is DARVTQTPRHKVTEMGQEVTMRCQPILGHNTVFWYRQTMMQGLELLAYFRNRAPLDDSGMPKDRFSAEMPDATLATLKIQPSEPRDSAVYFCASAHLDRNTEAFFGQGTRLTVV.

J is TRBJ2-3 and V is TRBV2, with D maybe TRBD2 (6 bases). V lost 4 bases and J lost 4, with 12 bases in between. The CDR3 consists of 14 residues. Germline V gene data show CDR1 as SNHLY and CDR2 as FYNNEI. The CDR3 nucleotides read TGTGCCAGCAGTGTCTCCCGGAGGGCAGATACGCAGTATTTT. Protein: CASSVSRRADTQYF.

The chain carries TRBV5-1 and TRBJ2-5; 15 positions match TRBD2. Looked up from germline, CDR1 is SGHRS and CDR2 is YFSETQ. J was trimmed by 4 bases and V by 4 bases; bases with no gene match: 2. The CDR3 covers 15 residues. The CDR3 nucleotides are TGCGCCAGCAGCCCGGGACTAGCGGGAGGAGAGACCCAGTACTTC. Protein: CASSPGLAGGETQYF.

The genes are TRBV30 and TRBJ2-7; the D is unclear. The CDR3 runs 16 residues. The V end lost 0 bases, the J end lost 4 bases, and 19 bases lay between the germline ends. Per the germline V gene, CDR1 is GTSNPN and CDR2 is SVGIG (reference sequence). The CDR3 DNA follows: TGTGCCTGGAGTGTTGGCCCGACAAGGCTTCCTTACGAGCAGTACTTC. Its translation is CAWSVGPTRLPYEQYF.

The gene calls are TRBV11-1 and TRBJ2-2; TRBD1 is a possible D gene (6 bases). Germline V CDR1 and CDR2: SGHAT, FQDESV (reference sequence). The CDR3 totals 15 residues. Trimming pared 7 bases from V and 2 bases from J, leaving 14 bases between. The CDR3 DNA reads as TGTGCCAGCACCCTAACAGGGCTAAACACCGGGGAGCTGTTTTTT. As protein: CASTLTGLNTGELFF.

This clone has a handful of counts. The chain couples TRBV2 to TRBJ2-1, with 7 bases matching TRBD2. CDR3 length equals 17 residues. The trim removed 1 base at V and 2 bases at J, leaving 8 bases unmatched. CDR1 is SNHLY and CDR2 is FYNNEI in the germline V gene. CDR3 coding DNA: TGTGCCAGCAGTGAAGGGTGGGGGAGGGCCCCCTACAATGAGCAGTTCTTC. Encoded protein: CASSEGWGRAPYNEQFF. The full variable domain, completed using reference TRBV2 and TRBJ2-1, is EPEVTQTPSHQVTQMGQEVILRCVPISNHLYFYWYRQILGQKVEFLVSFYNNEISEKSEIFDDQFSVERPDGSNFTLKIRSTKLEDSAMYFCASSEGWGRAPYNEQFFGPGTRLTVL.

This CDR3 reads CASRPDRLSRGYTF. The CDR3 nucleotides read TGTGCCAGCAGACCCGACAGACTTTCTCGGGGCTACACCTTC. This sequence joins TRBV5-4 and TRBJ1-2, with a weak D call TRBD1 (5 bases). Trimming pared 5 bases from V and 8 bases from J, leaving 19 bases between. Germline CDR1 is SGHNT and CDR2 is YYREEE (reference sequence). The CDR3 has 14 residues.

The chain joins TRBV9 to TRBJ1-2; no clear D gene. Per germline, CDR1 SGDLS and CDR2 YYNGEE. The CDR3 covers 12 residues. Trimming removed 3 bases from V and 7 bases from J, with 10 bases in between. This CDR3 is CASSAHSGGYTF. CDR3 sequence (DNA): TGTGCCAGCAGCGCCCACAGTGGTGGCTACACCTTC.

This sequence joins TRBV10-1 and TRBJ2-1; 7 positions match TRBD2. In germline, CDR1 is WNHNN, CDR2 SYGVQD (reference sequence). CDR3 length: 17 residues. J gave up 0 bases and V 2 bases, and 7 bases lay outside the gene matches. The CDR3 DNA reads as TGCGCCAGCAGTGAGAAGGGAGGGTCAAGCTCCTACAATGAGCAGTTCTTC. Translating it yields CASSEKGGSSSYNEQFF.

CDR3 in amino acids: CASSLQGAFGANVLTF. The CDR3 nucleotides read TGCGCCAGCAGCTTGCAGGGGGCGTTTGGGGCCAACGTCCTGACTTTC. The rearrangement joins TRBV5-1 to TRBJ2-6, with TRBD1 matching 8 bases. With V trimmed by 1 base and J by 3 bases, 3 bases remained unmatched. The germline V gene encodes CDR1 SGHRS and CDR2 YFSETQ. CDR3 length: 16 amino acids.

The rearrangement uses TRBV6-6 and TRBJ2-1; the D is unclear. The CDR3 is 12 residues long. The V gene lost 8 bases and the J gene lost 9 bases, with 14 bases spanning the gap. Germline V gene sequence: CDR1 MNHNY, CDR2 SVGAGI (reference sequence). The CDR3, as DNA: TGTGCCAGCGGGATCCTAGACGGTGAGCAGTTCTTC. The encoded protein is CASGILDGEQFF.

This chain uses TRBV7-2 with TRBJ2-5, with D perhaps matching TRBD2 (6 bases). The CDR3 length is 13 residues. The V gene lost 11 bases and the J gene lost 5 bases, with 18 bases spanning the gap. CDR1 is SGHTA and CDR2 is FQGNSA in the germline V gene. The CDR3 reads CAGDTGSGETQYF. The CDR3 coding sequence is TGTGCCGGAGACACGGGGAGCGGGGAGACCCAGTACTTC.

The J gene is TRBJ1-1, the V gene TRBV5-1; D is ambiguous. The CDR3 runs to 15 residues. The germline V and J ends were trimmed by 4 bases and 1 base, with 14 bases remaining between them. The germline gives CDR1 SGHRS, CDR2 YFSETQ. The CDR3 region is CASSGRAGENTEAFF. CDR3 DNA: TGCGCCAGCAGCGGGCGCGCAGGAGAGAACACTGAAGCTTTCTTT. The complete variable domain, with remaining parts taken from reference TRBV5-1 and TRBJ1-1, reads KAGVTQTPRYLIKTRGQQVTLSCSPISGHRSVSWYQQTPGQGLQFLFEYFSETQRNKGNFPGRFSGRQFSNSRSEMNVSTLELGDSALYLCASSGRAGENTEAFFGQGTRLTVV.

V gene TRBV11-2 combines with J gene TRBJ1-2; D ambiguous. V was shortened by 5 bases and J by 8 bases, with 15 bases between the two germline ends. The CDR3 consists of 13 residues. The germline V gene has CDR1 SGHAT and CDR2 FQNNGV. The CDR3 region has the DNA TGTGCCAGCAGCCCTGGCCCCTCGTGGGGCTACACCTTC. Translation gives CASSPGPSWGYTF.

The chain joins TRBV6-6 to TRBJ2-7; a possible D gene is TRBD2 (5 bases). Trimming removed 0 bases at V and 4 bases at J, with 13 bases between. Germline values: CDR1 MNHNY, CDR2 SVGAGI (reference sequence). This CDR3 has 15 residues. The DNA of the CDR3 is TGTGCCAGCAGTTACTCGTTGGGCGGGCCATACGAGCAGTACTTC. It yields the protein CASSYSLGGPYEQYF.

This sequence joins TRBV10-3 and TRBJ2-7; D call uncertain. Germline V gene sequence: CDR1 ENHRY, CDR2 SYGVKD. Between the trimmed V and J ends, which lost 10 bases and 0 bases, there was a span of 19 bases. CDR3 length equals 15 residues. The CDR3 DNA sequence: TGTGCCAGCGGAACCGGGCCCCGAAGCTCCTACGAGCAGTACTTC. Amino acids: CASGTGPRSSYEQYF.

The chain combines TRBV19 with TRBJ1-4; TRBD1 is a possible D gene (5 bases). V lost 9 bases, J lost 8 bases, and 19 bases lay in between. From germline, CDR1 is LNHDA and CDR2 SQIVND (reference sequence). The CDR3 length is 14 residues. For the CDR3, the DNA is TGTGCCAGCCGCCCCCGTGGGGGTCGCGAAAAACTGTTTTTT. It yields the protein CASRPRGGREKLFF. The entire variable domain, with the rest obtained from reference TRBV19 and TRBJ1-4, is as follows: DGGITQSPKYLFRKEGQNVTLSCEQNLNHDAMYWYRQDPGQGLRLIYYSQIVNDFQKGDIAEGYSVSREKKESFPLTVTSAQKNPTAFYLCASRPRGGREKLFFGSGTQLSVL.

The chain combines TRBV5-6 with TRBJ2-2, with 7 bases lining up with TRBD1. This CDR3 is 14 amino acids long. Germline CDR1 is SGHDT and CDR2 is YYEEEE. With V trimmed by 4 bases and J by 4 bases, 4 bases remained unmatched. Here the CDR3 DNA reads TGTGCCAGCAGCACGGGACAGCCCACCGGGGAGCTGTTTTTT. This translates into CASSTGQPTGELFF.

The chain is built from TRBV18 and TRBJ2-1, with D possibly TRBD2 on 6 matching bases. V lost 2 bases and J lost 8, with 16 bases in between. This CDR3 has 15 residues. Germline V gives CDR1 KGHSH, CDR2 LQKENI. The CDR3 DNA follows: TGTGCCAGCTCACCATGGGACTCCAACCTCGATGAGCAGTTCTTC. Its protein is CASSPWDSNLDEQFF.

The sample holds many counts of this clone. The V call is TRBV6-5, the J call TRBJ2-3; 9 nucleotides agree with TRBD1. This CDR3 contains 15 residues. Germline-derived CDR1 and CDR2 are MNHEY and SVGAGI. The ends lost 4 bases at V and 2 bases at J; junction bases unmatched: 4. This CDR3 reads CASSSGTGHTDTQYF. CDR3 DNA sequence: TGTGCCAGCAGTTCCGGGACAGGGCACACAGATACGCAGTATTTT.

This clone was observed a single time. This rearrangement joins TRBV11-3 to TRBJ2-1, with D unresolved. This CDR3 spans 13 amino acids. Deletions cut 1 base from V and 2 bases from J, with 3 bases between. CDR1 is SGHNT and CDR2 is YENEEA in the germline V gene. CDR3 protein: CASSLAAYNEQFF. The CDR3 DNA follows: TGTGCCAGCAGCTTAGCTGCCTACAATGAGCAGTTCTTC.

The CDR3 spells CASSLVYQAFTGELFF. CDR3 in DNA: TGTGCCAGCAGCTTAGTCTATCAGGCGTTCACCGGGGAGCTGTTTTTT. The chain couples TRBV11-2 to TRBJ2-2; the D is unclear. Germline V CDR1 and CDR2: SGHAT, FQNNGV. Deletions cut 1 base from V and 4 bases from J, with 13 bases between. The CDR3 has 16 amino acids.

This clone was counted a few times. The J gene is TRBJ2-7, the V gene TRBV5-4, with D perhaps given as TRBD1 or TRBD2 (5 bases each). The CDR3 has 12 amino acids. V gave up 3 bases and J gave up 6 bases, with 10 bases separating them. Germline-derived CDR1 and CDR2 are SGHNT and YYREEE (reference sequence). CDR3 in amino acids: CASSWDLAEQYF. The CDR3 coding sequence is TGTGCCAGCAGCTGGGACCTCGCCGAGCAGTACTTC.

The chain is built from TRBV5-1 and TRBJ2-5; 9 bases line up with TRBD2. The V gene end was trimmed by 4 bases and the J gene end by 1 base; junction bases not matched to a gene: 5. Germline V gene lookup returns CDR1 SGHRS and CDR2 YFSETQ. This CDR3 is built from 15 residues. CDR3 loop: CASSPIAGAQETQYF. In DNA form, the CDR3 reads TGCGCCAGCAGCCCGATAGCGGGAGCCCAAGAGACCCAGTACTTC.

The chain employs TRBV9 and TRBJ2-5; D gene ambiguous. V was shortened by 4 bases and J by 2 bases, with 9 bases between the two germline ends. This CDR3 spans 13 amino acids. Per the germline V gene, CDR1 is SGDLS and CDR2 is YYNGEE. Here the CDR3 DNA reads TGTGCCAGCAGCCCCCAGACTCAAGAGACCCAGTACTTC. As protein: CASSPQTQETQYF. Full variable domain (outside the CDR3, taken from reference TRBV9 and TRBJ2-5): DSGVTQTPKHLITATGQRVTLRCSPRSGDLSVYWYQQSLDQGLQFLIQYYNGEERAKGNILERFSAQQFPDLHSELNLSSLELGDSALYFCASSPQTQETQYFGPGTRLLVL.

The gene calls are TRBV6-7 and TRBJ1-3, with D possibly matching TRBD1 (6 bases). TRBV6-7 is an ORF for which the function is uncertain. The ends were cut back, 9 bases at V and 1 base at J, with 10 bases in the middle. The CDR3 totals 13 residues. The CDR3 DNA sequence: TGTGCCAGGCGCACAGGGTCTGGAAACACCATATATTTT. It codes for CARRTGSGNTIYF.

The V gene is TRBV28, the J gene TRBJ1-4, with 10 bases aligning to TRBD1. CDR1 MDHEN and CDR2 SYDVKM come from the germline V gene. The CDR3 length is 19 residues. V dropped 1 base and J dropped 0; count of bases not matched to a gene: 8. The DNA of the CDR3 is TGTGCCAGCAGTTTATTTGGGACAGGGGCATATGCAACTAATGAAAAACTGTTTTTT. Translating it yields CASSLFGTGAYATNEKLFF.

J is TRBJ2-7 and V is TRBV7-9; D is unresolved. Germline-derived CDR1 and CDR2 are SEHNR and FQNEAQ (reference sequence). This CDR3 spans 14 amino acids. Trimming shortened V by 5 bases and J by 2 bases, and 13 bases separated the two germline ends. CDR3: CASSPDQPPYEQYF. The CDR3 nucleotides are TGTGCCAGCAGCCCCGACCAGCCCCCCTACGAGCAGTACTTC.

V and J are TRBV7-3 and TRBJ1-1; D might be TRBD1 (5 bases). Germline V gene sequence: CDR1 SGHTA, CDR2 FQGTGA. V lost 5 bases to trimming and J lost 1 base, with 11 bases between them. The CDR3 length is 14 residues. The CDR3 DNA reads TGTGCCAGCAGCCCCCTGGGGGGGAACACTGAAGCTTTCTTT. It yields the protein CASSPLGGNTEAFF.